These 5 T cell receptor beta chains were sequenced from one sample in a study of siplizumab effects on memory and regulatory T cells. Method: immunoSEQ multiplex PCR; TCRdb's copy keeps in-frame clones and lacks some. This table has about 69,000 clones, 80% to 90% appearing once. Material: Tregs sorted from blood. These receptors were taken from a human donor in good health.

This sequence joins TRBV2 and TRBJ2-3; TRBD2 might be the D (7 bases). Germline V gene lookup returns CDR1 SNHLY and CDR2 FYNNEI. The CDR3 extends over 17 amino acids. Trimming cost V 4 bases and J 2 bases, with 19 bases left between them. The CDR3 sequence: CASSGGATSAFTDTQYF. The CDR3 nucleotides are TGTGCCAGCAGTGGGGGGGCCACTAGCGCCTTCACAGATACGCAGTATTTT.

This chain uses TRBV27 with TRBJ2-5, with D tentatively TRBD2 (5 bases). The CDR3 consists of 15 residues. CDR1 is MNHEY, CDR2 SMNVEV, per germline (reference sequence). With 5 bases removed from V and 5 bases from J, the gap between germline ends came to 18 bases. The CDR3 here is CASSAALGKRETQYF. The CDR3 DNA reads TGTGCCAGCAGTGCCGCCCTCGGGAAAAGGGAGACCCAGTACTTC.

CDR3 in amino acids: CASSLGNTEAFF. In nucleotides, the CDR3 is TGTGCCAGCAGTTTGGGGAACACTGAAGCTTTCTTT. The V gene is TRBV28, the J gene TRBJ1-1; D is undetermined. Germline V lookup: CDR1 MDHEN, CDR2 SYDVKM. Trimming shortened V by 3 bases and J by 1 base, and 3 bases separated the two germline ends. The CDR3 length is 12 residues.

CDR3 nucleotide sequence: TGTGCCAGCTCACCATTGCCTCCGGGACTAGCGGGAGACGAGCAGTACTTC. Its translation is CASSPLPPGLAGDEQYF. This chain connects TRBV18 to TRBJ2-7; 14 nucleotides align to TRBD2. The CDR3 is 17 amino acids. Germline V CDR1 and CDR2: KGHSH, LQKENI. The V and J ends lost 2 bases and 5 bases, in that order; junction bases with no gene match: 8.

This clone was recorded once. The CDR3 DNA reads TGTGCCAGCAGCTTAGTCGGCAGCCAAACCGGATCGAGAGGTTCACCCCTCCACTTT. It specifies CASSLVGSQTGSRGSPLHF. The chain joins TRBV7-2 to TRBJ1-6; D is undetermined. Germline values: CDR1 SGHTA, CDR2 FQGNSA. There are 19 residues in the CDR3. V lost 1 base, J lost 9 bases, and 25 bases lay in between. Based on the CDR3 plus reference TRBV7-2 and TRBJ1-6, the full variable domain is GAGVSQSPSNKVTEKGKDVELRCDPISGHTALYWYRQSLGQGLEFLIYFQGNSAPDKSGLPSDRFSAERTGGSVSTLTIQRTQQEDSAVYLCASSLVGSQTGSRGSPLHFGNGTRLTVT.